What follows are 18 T cell receptor beta chains derived from one specimen sequenced in a study of blood T cell repertoires in COVID-19 (dated by TCRdb to 2018 to 2021). Library preparation used the immunoSEQ multiplex PCR assay. This immuneACCESS table, as held by TCRdb, lists in-frame sequences with V and J called but not all clones. Of the missing ones, under half trace to an unresolved V gene in checked studies; the others have no known cause. The sample profile shows 300,000 to 400,000 clones; roughly 88% of them were found once. The biggest ten clones account for approximately 1.6% of the sample. Source material: peripheral blood. These receptors all come from a woman under 40 with COVID-19, enrolled during active disease.

CDR3 nucleotides: TGTGCCAGCTCACCTGGCGGCATGAACACTGAAGCTTTCTTT. It codes for CASSPGGMNTEAFF. The V gene is TRBV18, the J gene TRBJ1-1; the D is unclear. Germline-derived CDR1 and CDR2 are KGHSH and LQKENI. This CDR3 is 14 amino acids long. The V gene lost 3 bases and the J gene lost 0 bases, with 8 bases spanning the gap.

V gene TRBV27 combines with J gene TRBJ2-1, with a tentative D call TRBD1 (7 bases). Germline loops: CDR1 MNHEY, CDR2 SMNVEV (reference sequence). V lost 2 bases to trimming and J lost 3 bases, with 14 bases between them. This CDR3 contains 16 residues. CDR3 in DNA: TGTGCCAGCAGTTTACAGGGGGGCAAATACTACAATGAGCAGTTCTTC. Amino acids: CASSLQGGKYYNEQFF.

This chain joins TRBV19 and TRBJ2-4; D is undetermined. Trimming cost V 2 bases and J 3 bases, with 11 bases left between them. CDR3 length equals 15 residues. The V gene's germline CDR1 is LNHDA and CDR2 SQIVND (reference sequence). CDR3 in amino acids: CASSITVEGKNIQYF. CDR3 DNA: TGTGCCAGTAGTATAACAGTCGAAGGCAAAAACATTCAGTACTTC.

The chain joins TRBV4-1 to TRBJ1-3; the D is unclear. Germline values: CDR1 MGHRA, CDR2 YSYEKL. The length of the CDR3 is 14 residues. Trimming removed 2 bases at V and 4 bases at J, with 9 bases between. CDR3 sequence (DNA): TGCGCCAGCAGCCAATTGACAAGCGGAAACACCATATATTTT. Its translation is CASSQLTSGNTIYF.

The chain carries TRBV14 and TRBJ1-1; the D gene is possibly TRBD1 (6 bases). CDR3 length: 13 residues. Germline-derived CDR1 and CDR2 are SGHDN and FVKESK. Deletions cut 1 base from V and 6 bases from J, with 9 bases between. The CDR3 DNA is TGTGCCAGCAGCCAAGTTGGGGGCCCTGAAGCTTTCTTT. It translates to CASSQVGGPEAFF.

V usage is TRBV9 and J usage is TRBJ2-5, with a tentative D call TRBD1 (5 bases). This CDR3 is built from 14 residues. Germline CDR1 is SGDLS and CDR2 is YYNGEE. Trimming pared 3 bases from V and 2 bases from J, leaving 11 bases between. The CDR3 reads CASSARQNQETQYF. The DNA for the CDR3 is TGTGCCAGCAGCGCCCGACAGAATCAAGAGACCCAGTACTTC.

The chain couples TRBV7-6 to TRBJ2-3, with TRBD2 matching 8 bases. V trimming: 6 bases; J trimming: 0 bases; junction bases outside the gene matches: 5. The germline V gene has CDR1 SGHVS and CDR2 FNYEAQ. The CDR3 consists of 15 residues. CDR3: CASSRAGESTDTQYF. The CDR3 region has the DNA TGTGCCAGCAGTCGAGCGGGGGAAAGCACAGATACGCAGTATTTT.

The chain carries TRBV10-3 and TRBJ1-4; 7 nucleotides match TRBD1. The CDR3 is made up of 14 amino acids. Losses at the gene ends were 6 bases for V and 4 bases for J; bases not matched to a gene: 5. Germline CDR1 is ENHRY and CDR2 is SYGVKD. This CDR3 reads CAISKGQHNEKLFF. The CDR3 DNA reads TGTGCCATCAGCAAGGGACAGCATAATGAAAAACTGTTTTTT.

The chain joins TRBV6-5 to TRBJ1-5; 8 nucleotides agree with TRBD1. Trimming cost V 0 bases and J 6 bases; bases outside gene matches: 4. The CDR3 consists of 15 residues. Germline V gene data show CDR1 as MNHEY and CDR2 as SVGAGI. CDR3 sequence (DNA): TGTGCCAGCAGTTACTCATGGACAGGGAGTCAGCCCCAGCATTTT. Translated, it gives CASSYSWTGSQPQHF.

V usage is TRBV28 and J usage is TRBJ2-7, with 9 bases that match TRBD1. With 5 bases clipped from V and 1 base from J, the junction kept 6 bases outside the gene matches. CDR1 is MDHEN, CDR2 SYDVKM, per germline. The CDR3 is 15 amino acids. The DNA of the CDR3 is TGTGCCAGCAGTGGTGCGGACAGGGGTTCCTACGAGCAGTACGTC. Amino acids: CASSGADRGSYEQYV.

The gene calls are TRBV30 and TRBJ1-5; maybe TRBD1 (5 bases). Trimming left V 5 bases short and J 4 bases short, with 12 bases between. This CDR3 contains 13 residues. Germline values: CDR1 GTSNPN, CDR2 SVGIG (reference sequence). CDR3 DNA sequence: TGTGCCTGGGAGCCCGGGGGAAATCAGCCCCAGCATTTT. Its protein product is CAWEPGGNQPQHF.

The CDR3, as DNA: TGTGCCAGCAGCCAAGAGGGGGGATATTCACCCCTCCACTTT. It specifies CASSQEGGYSPLHF. The chain is built from TRBV4-2 and TRBJ1-6, with a possible D match to TRBD1 (5 bases). The V end was cut by 0 bases, the J end by 8 bases, with 8 bases between. CDR3 length equals 14 residues. Germline-derived CDR1 and CDR2 are LGHNA and YNFKEQ.

This clone was seen just once. The gene calls are TRBV7-3 and TRBJ2-5; D not resolved. The germline gives CDR1 SGHTA, CDR2 FQGTGA. V was trimmed by 4 bases and J by 2 bases, leaving 8 bases between them. The CDR3 consists of 13 residues. The CDR3 DNA reads as TGTGCCAGCAGCTCCTATTCTCAAGAGACCCAGTACTTC. Residues: CASSSYSQETQYF.

This chain joins TRBV7-9 and TRBJ1-4; 9 nucleotides match TRBD1. The ends lost 3 bases at V and 5 bases at J; junction bases unmatched: 10. Germline CDR1 is SEHNR and CDR2 is FQNEAQ (reference sequence). This CDR3 has 17 residues. The CDR3 bases are TGTGCCAGCAGCTTGGTCGGACAGGGGAGGGCGAATGAAAAACTGTTTTTT. This translates into CASSLVGQGRANEKLFF. The whole variable domain, remainder taken from reference TRBV7-9 and TRBJ1-4, is DTGVSQNPRHKITKRGQNVTFRCDPISEHNRLYWYRQTLGQGPEFLTYFQNEAQLEKSRLLSDRFSAERPKGSFSTLEIQRTEQGDSAMYLCASSLVGQGRANEKLFFGSGTQLSVL.

This chain joins TRBV4-3 and TRBJ1-2; 8 nucleotides align to TRBD1. CDR3 length: 18 residues. V lost 2 bases to trimming and J lost 4 bases; unmatched junction nucleotides: 15. Looked up from germline, CDR1 is LGHNA and CDR2 is YSLEER. The CDR3 is CASSQNPPPGGPGYGYTF. DNA for the CDR3: TGCGCCAGCAGCCAAAATCCGCCTCCAGGGGGCCCGGGCTATGGCTACACCTTC.

The count of this clone is one. This chain uses TRBV7-2 with TRBJ2-2; 7 nucleotides agree with TRBD1. V gave up 0 bases and J gave up 7 bases; unmatched junction bases: 11. This CDR3 comprises 17 residues. Germline values: CDR1 SGHTA, CDR2 FQGNSA. This CDR3 is CASSLALGGNGNGELFF. The CDR3 DNA sequence: TGTGCCAGCAGCTTAGCGCTAGGGGGCAATGGGAACGGGGAGCTGTTTTTT. Combining the CDR3 with reference TRBV7-2 and TRBJ2-2 gives the whole variable domain GAGVSQSPSNKVTEKGKDVELRCDPISGHTALYWYRQSLGQGLEFLIYFQGNSAPDKSGLPSDRFSAERTGGSVSTLTIQRTQQEDSAVYLCASSLALGGNGNGELFFGEGSRLTVL.

This clone has ten or more counts. The chain employs TRBV6-1 and TRBJ2-7; D may be TRBD2 (6 bases). V lost 2 bases and J 6 bases, leaving 17 bases between the germline ends. The CDR3 covers 15 residues. Germline values: CDR1 MNHNS, CDR2 SASEGT. CDR3 sequence: CASSEPGRGIGEQYF. Here the CDR3 DNA reads TGTGCCAGCAGTGAACCGGGACGGGGGATCGGCGAGCAGTACTTC.

The chain uses TRBV10-1 and TRBJ1-2, with a possible D match to TRBD1 (5 bases). The CDR3 extends over 13 amino acids. The V and J ends lost 3 bases and 6 bases respectively, with 11 bases between them. CDR1 and CDR2 (germline): WNHNN, SYGVQD (reference sequence). The CDR3 sequence: CASSEHPGNGYTF. As DNA, the CDR3 is TGCGCCAGCAGTGAACATCCAGGGAATGGCTACACCTTC.